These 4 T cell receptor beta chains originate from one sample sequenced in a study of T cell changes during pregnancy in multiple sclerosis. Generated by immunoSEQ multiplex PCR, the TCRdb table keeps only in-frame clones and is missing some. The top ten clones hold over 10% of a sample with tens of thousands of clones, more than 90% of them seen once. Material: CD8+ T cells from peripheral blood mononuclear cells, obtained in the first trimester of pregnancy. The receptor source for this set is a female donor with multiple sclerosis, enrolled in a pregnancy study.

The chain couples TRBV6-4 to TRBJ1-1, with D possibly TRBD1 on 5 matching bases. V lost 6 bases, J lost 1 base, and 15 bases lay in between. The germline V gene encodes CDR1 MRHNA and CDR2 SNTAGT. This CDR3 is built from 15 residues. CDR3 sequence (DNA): TGTGCCAGCAGCCCGGACATAGACCGGAACACTGAAGCTTTCTTT. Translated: CASSPDIDRNTEAFF.

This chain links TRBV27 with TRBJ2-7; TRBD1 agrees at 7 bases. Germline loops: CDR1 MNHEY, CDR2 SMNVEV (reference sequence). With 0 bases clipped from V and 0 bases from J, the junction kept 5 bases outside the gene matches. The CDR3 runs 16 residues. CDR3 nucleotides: TGTGCCAGCAGTTTATCGATGGGACAGAGCTCCTACGAGCAGTACTTC. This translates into CASSLSMGQSSYEQYF.

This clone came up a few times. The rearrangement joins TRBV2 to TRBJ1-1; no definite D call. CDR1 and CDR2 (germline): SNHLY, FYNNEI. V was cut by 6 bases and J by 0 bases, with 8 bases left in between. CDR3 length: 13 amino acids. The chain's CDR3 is CASRYSVNTEAFF. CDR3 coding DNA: TGTGCCAGCAGGTACAGTGTGAACACTGAAGCTTTCTTT.

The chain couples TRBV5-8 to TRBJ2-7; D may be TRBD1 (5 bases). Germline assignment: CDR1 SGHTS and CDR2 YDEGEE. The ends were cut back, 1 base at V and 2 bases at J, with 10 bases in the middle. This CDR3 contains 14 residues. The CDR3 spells CASSLRSGTYEQYF. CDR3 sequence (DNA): TGTGCCAGCAGCTTGCGTTCAGGGACCTACGAGCAGTACTTC.